This note documents a single T cell receptor (beta chain) sequence. It has no known antigen specificity. The input lacks base qualities; no much larger clone sits a single base away. These data originate in a study of radiation and T cells in renal cell carcinoma (dated by TCRdb to about 2020). Looking at the study overall: Samples were obtained from a clinical trial, in which 15 Gy stereotactic body radiation therapy was delivered to primary renal cell carcinomas and nephrectomy was performed 4 weeks later. In total, about 50 samples underwent TCR beta sequencing: some 26 tumors plus 27 peripheral blood samples. In the 53 samples combined, 4,016,671 unique CDR3 nucleotide sequences were found, encoding about 2.7 million unique CDR3 amino acid sequences.

Study-wide conclusions, independent of this receptor: An increase in top tumor clonotypes in blood was observed from baseline to 2 weeks post-radiation, followed by contraction by 4 weeks, which was taken to suggest transient expansion of tumor-resident clones. Effects of radiation dose or scheduling on the TCR repertoire could not be addressed with the single-armed trial design. Dynamics of the blood repertoire were not tracked past 4 weeks after treatment. No pretreatment tumor biopsies were available, so the baseline intratumoral presence of clonotypes could not be determined.

Following the manufacturer's recommendations, the immunoSEQ kit was used to generate TCR beta libraries from genomic DNA. Library preparation used a first multiplex PCR with proprietary primers, then a second PCR adding unique barcodes, with bead cleanups after each round. A positive control reaction and a negative control reaction, both provided in the kit, were run with every batch of samples. The final libraries were assessed on an Agilent 4200 TapeStation D1000 ScreenTape, pooled by volume, and quantified by qPCR. Sequencing ran on an Illumina NextSeq500 with a MidOutput 150-cycle cartridge, using 156 Read1 and 15 Index1 cycles with kit custom primers. The pooled library was loaded at approximately 0.95 pM with an approximately 21% PhiX control spike-in. The original methods were these. Vendor-processed data were analyzed in R, and a clonotype was defined as all T cells sharing the same CDR3 nucleotide sequence. In the clone abundance analyses, frequencies in each sample were normalized to that sample's 10,000 most abundant clones. Public T cell clones, which averaged fewer than five per sample, were removed prior to analysis. Tumor-enriched and baseline blood-enriched clonotypes were defined by at least a 32-fold difference in abundance between compartments. A beta-binomial differential abundance model was applied to find clonotypes that expanded or contracted between blood time points. The Baroni-Urbani and Buser coefficient was used to measure tumor-blood repertoire similarity, and groups were compared with two-tailed Wilcoxon tests in R. TCRdb obtained this table from immuneACCESS and retained in-frame rearrangements with V and J assigned. These tables miss some clones; where compared with another copy, unresolved V genes account for less than half of the shortfall, and the remainder is unexplained. The DNA was the basis for D and trimming; V, J and clone size are from that table. The sample table lists 150,000 or so clones, about 85% of them with a count of one. Of the sample, about 4.3% falls within the top ten clones.

Sample time point, as interpreted from the label and publication: baseline pretreatment blood. The treatment or condition label corresponds to: 15 Gy SBRT to primary tumor, nephrectomy 4 weeks later. Serial peripheral blood from radiation-treated patients was sampled at baseline, 2 weeks and 4 weeks after SBRT to track tumor-enriched clonotypes. Every patient had renal cell carcinoma of clear cell pathology. Genomic DNA for TCR sequencing was prepared using the QIAamp DNA Blood Mini Kit (Qiagen). The analyses included only samples that passed all quality control checks. V drops 5 bases and J drops 4 bases, leaving 21 bases in between. The CDR3 measures 17 amino acids from cysteine to phenylalanine. Only the CDR3 DNA stays, 51 bases, in frame from base 1. The CDR1 and CDR2 encoded by the germline V gene are SGHTA and FQGNSA.

The sequence is built from TRBV7-2 and TRBJ1-3; matching of 6 bases hints at TRBD1 as the D gene. The sequenced sample was blood, obtained from a patient whose treatment included radiotherapy and nephrectomy. The sequence was collected from a woman in her 70s with renal cell carcinoma. In nucleotides, the sequence is TGTGCCAGCAGCCCATTCCACGTTTGGACAGAAGGAAACACCATATATTTT. It translates as CASSPFHVWTEGNTIYF. Reference TRBV7-2 and TRBJ1-3 proteins supply the regions before and after the CDR3; the full variable domain is: GAGVSQSPSNKVTEKGKDVELRCDPISGHTALYWYRQSLGQGLEFLIYFQGNSAPDKSGLPSDRFSAERTGGSVSTLTIQRTQQEDSAVYLCASSPFHVWTEGNTIYFGEGSWLTVV.